This T cell receptor (beta chain) was captured in a study of beta chain features in type 1 diabetes. General study results and limits: Moderately but significantly shorter TCRB CDR3s were found in Type 1 diabetes patients in all four CD4+ subsets. High TCR expression in some cells could lead to their over-representation in cDNA sequencing.

In the case of this clone: The antigen remains unidentified.

CDR1 is SGDLS and CDR2 is YYNGEE in the germline V gene. The germline V and J ends were trimmed by 2 bases and 6 bases, with 17 bases remaining between them. The CDR3 runs 15 residues. A CD45RO/CCR7/CD25/CD127/CD95/CD27 panel sorted naive, central memory, regulatory and stem cell-like memory CD4+ cells. Investigators reverse transcribed all isolated RNA, so they sequenced expressed TCRB transcripts. Libraries were prepared by immunoSEQ multiplex PCR; TCRdb keeps only in-frame clonotypes and omits some of them. The table shows hundreds of thousands of clones, with about 14% occurring only once. V gene TRBV9 combines with J gene TRBJ1-2; D may be TRBD1 (6 bases). The clonotype originates from a man aged 18 to 29 with type 1 diabetes. The sequencing sample was made of naive CD4+ T cells from blood. CDR3 loop: CASSVLTGRKDGYTF. The DNA for the CDR3 is TGTGCCAGCAGCGTGCTAACAGGGAGAAAAGATGGCTACACCTTC.